This T cell receptor beta chain was found in a study of T cells and Merkel cell carcinoma outcomes. Study results and limitations: Repertoire plus T-cell density reportedly predicted Merkel cell carcinoma outcomes.

The CDR3 loop spans 16 amino acids. Germline CDR1 and CDR2: SGHTA and FQGNSA. J was trimmed by 2 bases and V by 1 base; bases with no gene match: 6. Assay used: immunoSEQ multiplex PCR; TCRdb lists only in-frame clones, some missing. Of 14,000 or so clones in the sample, roughly 92% were seen once. This clone was counted once. The antigen is undetermined. The receptor was derived from a human donor with Merkel cell carcinoma. Input material: tumor tissue from Merkel cell carcinoma. The chain employs TRBV7-2 and TRBJ2-5; 8 bases are shared with TRBD2. The CDR3 sequence: CASSLGSLAGQETQYF. CDR3 coding DNA: TGTGCCAGCAGCTTAGGGTCCTTAGCGGGGCAAGAGACCCAGTACTTC.